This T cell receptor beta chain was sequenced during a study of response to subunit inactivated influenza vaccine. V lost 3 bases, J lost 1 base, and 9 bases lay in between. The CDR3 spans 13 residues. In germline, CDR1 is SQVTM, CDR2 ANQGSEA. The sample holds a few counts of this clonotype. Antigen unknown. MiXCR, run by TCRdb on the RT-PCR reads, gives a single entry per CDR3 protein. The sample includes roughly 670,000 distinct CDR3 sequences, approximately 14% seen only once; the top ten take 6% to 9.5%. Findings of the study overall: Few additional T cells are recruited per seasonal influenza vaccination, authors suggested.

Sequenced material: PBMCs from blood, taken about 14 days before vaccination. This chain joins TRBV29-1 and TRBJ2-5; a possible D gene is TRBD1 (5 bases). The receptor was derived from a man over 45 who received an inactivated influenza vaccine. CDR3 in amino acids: CSVERQRQETQYF. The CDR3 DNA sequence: TGCAGCGTTGAGAGACAGCGCCAAGAGACCCAGTACTTC.